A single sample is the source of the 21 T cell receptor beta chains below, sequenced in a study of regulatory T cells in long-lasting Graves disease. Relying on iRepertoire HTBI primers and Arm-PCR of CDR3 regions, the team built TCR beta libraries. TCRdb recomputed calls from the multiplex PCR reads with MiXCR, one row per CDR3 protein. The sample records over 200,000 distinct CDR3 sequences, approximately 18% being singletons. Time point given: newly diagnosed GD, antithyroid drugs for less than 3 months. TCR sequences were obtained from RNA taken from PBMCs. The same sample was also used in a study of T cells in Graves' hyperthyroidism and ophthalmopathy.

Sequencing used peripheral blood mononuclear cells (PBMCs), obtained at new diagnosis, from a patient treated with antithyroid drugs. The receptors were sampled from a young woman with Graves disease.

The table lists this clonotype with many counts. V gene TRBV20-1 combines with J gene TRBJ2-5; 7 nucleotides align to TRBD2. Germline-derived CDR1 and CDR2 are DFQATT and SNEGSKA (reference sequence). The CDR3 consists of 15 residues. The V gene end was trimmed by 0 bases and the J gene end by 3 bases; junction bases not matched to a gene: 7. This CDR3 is CSARDPEAGEETQYF. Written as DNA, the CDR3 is TGCAGTGCTAGAGATCCGGAGGCGGGGGAAGAGACCCAGTACTTC.

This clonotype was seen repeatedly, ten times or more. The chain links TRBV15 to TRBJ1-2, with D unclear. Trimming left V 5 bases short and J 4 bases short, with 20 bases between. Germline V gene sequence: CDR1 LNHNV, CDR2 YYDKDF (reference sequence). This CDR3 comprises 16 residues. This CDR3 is CATSSKDGPPVYGYTF. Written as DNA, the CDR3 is TGTGCCACCAGCTCCAAAGACGGACCCCCGGTCTATGGCTACACCTTC.

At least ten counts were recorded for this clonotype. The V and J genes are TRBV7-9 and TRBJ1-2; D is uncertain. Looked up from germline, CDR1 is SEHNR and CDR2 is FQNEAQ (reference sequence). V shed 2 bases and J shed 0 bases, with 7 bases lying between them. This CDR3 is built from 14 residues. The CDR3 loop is CASSLIAANYGYTF. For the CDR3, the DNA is TGTGCCAGCAGCTTAATCGCCGCTAACTATGGCTACACCTTC.

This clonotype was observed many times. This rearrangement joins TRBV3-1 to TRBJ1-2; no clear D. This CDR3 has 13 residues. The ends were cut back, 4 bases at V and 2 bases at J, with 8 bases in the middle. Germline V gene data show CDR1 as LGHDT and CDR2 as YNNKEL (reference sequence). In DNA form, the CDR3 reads TGTGCCAGCAGCCCTCTATTGAACTATGGCTACACCTTC. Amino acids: CASSPLLNYGYTF.

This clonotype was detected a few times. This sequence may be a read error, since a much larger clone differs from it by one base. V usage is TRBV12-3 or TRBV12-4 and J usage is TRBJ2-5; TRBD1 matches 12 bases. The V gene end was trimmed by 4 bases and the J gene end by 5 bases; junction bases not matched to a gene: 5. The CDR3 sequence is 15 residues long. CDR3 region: CASSSGTGGAETQYF. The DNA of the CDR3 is TGTGCCAGCAGTTCAGGGACAGGGGGCGCGGAGACCCAGTACTTC.

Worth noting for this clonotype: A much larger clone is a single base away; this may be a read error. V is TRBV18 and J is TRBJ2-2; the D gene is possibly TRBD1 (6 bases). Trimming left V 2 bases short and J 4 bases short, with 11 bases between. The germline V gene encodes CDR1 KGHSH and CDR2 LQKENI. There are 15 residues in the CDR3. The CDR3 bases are TGTGCCAGCTCACCAGGGACAAATATCACCGGGGAGCTGTTTTTT. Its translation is CASSPGTNITGELFF.

In nucleotides, the CDR3 is TGTGCCAGTAGTAAGCAGACTCCATCCTATGGCTACACCTTC. Translated, it gives CASSKQTPSYGYTF. The rearrangement uses TRBV19 and TRBJ1-2; D not certain. The V and J ends lost 4 bases and 4 bases respectively, with 13 bases between them. The CDR3 is made up of 14 amino acids. Germline values: CDR1 LNHDA, CDR2 SQIVND (reference sequence).

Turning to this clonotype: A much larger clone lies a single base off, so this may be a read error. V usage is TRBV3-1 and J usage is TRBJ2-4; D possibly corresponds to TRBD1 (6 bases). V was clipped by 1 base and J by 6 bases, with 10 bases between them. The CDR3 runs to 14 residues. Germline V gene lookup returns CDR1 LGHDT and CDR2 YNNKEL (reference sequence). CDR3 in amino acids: CASSQVLDRNIQYF. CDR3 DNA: TGTGCCAGCAGCCAAGTTCTGGACAGAAACATTCAGTACTTC.

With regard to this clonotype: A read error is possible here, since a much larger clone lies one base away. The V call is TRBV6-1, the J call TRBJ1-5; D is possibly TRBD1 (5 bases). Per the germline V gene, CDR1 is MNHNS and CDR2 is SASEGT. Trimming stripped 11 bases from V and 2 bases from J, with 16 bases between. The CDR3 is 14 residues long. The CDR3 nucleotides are TGTGCCGGCACCAGCTTCAGGGGCAATCAGCCCCAGCATTTT. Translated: CAGTSFRGNQPQHF.

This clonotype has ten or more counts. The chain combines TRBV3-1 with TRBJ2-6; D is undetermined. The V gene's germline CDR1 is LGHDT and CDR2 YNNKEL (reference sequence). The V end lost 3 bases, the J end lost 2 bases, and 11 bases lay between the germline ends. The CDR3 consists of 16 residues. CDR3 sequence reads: CASSQYPRTGANVLTF. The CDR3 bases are TGTGCCAGCAGCCAGTACCCCAGAACTGGGGCCAACGTCCTGACTTTC.

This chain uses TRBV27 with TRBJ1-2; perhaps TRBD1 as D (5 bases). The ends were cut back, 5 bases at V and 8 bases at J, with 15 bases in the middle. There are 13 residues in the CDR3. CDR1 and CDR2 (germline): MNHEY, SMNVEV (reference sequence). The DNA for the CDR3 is TGTGCCAGCAGTGACCAGGGTTCTAACGGCTACACCTTC. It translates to CASSDQGSNGYTF.

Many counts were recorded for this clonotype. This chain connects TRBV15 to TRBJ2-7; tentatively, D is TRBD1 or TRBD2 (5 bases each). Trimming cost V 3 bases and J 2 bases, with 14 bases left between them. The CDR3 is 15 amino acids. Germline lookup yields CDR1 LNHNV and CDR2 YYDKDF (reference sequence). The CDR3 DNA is TGTGCCACCAGCAGTGGGCGAGGGGCCCCCTACGAGCAGTACTTC. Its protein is CATSSGRGAPYEQYF.

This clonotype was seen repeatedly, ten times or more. DNA for the CDR3: TGCGCCAGCAGCCCAAATGAGGGGGTTGGCGGAGCTTTCTTT. Residues: CASSPNEGVGGAFF. The chain links TRBV5-1 to TRBJ1-1; D is perhaps TRBD1 (6 bases). The V gene's germline CDR1 is SGHRS and CDR2 YFSETQ. The CDR3 length is 14 residues. The V end was cut by 4 bases, the J end by 10 bases, with 20 bases between.

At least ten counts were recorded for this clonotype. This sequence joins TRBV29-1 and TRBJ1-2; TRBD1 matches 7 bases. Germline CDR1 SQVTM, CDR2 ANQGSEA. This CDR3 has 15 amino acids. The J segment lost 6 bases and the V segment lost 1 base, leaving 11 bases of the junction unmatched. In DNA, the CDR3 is TGCAGCGTTGAAGCACCGGAAGGGGGCAGGGATGGCTACACCTTC. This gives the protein CSVEAPEGGRDGYTF. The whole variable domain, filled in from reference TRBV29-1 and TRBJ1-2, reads SAVISQKPSRDICQRGTSLTIQCQVDSQVTMMFWYRQQPGQSLTLIATANQGSEATYESGFVIDKFPISRPNLTFSTLTVSNMSPEDSSIYLCSVEAPEGGRDGYTFGSGTRLTVV.

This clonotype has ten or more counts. In DNA form, the CDR3 reads TGTGCCAGCTCACCCCGACTAGCGGGATTGACAGAGACCCAGTACTTC. Residues: CASSPRLAGLTETQYF. The chain couples TRBV18 to TRBJ2-5; 11 bases are a match to TRBD2. The CDR3 runs to 16 residues. V dropped 3 bases and J dropped 4; count of bases not matched to a gene: 7. Germline CDR1 is KGHSH and CDR2 is LQKENI.

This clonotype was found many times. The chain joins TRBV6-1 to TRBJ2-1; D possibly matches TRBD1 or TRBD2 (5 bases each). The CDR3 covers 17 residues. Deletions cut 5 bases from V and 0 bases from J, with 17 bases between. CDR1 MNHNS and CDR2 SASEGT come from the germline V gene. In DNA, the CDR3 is TGTGCCAGCAGTCTTCGACCGGGACGGAGCTCCTACAATGAGCAGTTCTTC. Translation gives CASSLRPGRSSYNEQFF.

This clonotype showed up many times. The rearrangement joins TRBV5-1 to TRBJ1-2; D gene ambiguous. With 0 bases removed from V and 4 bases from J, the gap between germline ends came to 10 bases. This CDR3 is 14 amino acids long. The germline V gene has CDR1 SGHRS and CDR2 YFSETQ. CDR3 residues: CASSLEGVRYGYTF. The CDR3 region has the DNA TGCGCCAGCAGCTTGGAAGGTGTTCGCTATGGCTACACCTTC.

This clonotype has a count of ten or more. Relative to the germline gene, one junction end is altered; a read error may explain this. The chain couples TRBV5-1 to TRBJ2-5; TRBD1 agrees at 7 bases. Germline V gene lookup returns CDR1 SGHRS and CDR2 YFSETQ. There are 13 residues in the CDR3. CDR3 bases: TGTGCCAGCAGCCTCGGGACAGAAGAGACCCAGTACTTC. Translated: CASSLGTEETQYF.

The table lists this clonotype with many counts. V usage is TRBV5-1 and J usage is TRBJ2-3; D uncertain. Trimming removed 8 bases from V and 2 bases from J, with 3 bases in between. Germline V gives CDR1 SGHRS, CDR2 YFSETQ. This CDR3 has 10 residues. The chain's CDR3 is CASATDTQYF. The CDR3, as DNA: TGCGCCAGTGCCACAGATACGCAGTATTTT.

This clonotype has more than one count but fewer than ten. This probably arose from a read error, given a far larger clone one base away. The CDR3: CASSFHSGGNQEAQYF. The CDR3 bases are TGTGCCAGCAGCTTTCATAGCGGGGGGAATCAAGAGGCCCAGTACTTC. The rearrangement uses TRBV7-3 and TRBJ2-5; TRBD2 aligns across 10 bases. Germline V gene data show CDR1 as SGHTA and CDR2 as FQGTGA. CDR3 length: 16 residues.

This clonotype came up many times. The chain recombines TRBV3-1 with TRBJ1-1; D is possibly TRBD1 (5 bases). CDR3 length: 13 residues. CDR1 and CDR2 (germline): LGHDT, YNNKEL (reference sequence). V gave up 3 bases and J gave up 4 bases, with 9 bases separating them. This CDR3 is CASSQRGITEAFF. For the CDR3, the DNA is TGTGCCAGCAGCCAGAGGGGAATCACTGAAGCTTTCTTT.